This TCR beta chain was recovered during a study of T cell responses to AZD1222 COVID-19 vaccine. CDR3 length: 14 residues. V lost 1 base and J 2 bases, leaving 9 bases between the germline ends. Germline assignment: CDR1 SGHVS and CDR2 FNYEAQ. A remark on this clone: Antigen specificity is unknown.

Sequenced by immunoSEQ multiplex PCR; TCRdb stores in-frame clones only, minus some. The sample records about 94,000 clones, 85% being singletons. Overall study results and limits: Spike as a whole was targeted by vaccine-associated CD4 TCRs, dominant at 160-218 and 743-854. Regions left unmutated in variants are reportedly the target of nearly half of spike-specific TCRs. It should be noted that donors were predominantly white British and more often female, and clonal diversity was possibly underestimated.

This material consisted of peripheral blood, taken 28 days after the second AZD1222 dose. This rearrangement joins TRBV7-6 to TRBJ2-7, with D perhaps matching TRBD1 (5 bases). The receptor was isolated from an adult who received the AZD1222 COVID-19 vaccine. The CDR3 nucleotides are TGTGCCAGCAGCTTAGAGCCAGGGCCCTACGAGCAGTACTTC. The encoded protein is CASSLEPGPYEQYF.